These T cell receptor beta chains were read from a single sample in a study of a mutant IDH1 vaccine in newly diagnosed glioma. The repertoire was sequenced with immunoSEQ multiplex PCR; TCRdb's copy has only in-frame clones and lacks some. The sample records tens of thousands of clones, 65% being singletons. No antigen has been assigned to these receptors. Sequenced here: peripheral blood mononuclear cells (PBMCs), sampled from a glioma patient whose treatment included an IDH1 peptide vaccine. The source of these receptors is a middle-aged man with glioma. Some clones in this sample may be carry-over from other donors' samples. Each CDR3 is given with its conserved first and last residue. The order of the fields is clone size, V gene, D gene, J gene, CDR3 protein, CDR3 DNA. A D gene is named only where the DNA matches it firmly. Only part of the rows carry a size: once, few, many, or a class if the clone is expanded.

-	TRBV6-5	-	TRBJ1-2	CASFGKGYGYTF	TGTGCCAGCTTTGGGAAGGGCTATGGCTACACCTTC
few	TRBV7-9	-	TRBJ1-4	CASSFPGSQEKLFF	TGTGCCAGCAGCTTCCCTGGGTCCCAGGAAAAACTGTTTTTT
few	TRBV9	TRBD1	TRBJ1-1	CASSKGTANTEAFF	TGTGCCAGCAGCAAGGGGACAGCCAACACTGAAGCTTTCTTT
few	TRBV9	-	TRBJ2-2	CASSVTGRLVSAGELFF	TGTGCCAGCAGCGTAACCGGCCGCCTTGTTTCGGCCGGGGAGCTGTTTTTT
-	TRBV7-9	TRBD2	TRBJ2-1	CASRREGTSGEQFF	TGTGCCAGCCGGCGGGAAGGCACTAGCGGTGAGCAGTTCTTC
-	TRBV11-2	-	TRBJ2-5	CASSFETQYF	TGTGCCAGCAGCTTCGAGACCCAGTACTTC
-	TRBV6-5	-	TRBJ1-6	CASSYTPAGSPLHF	TGTGCCAGCAGTTACACCCCCGCCGGATCACCCCTCCACTTT
-	TRBV6-1	-	TRBJ2-3	CASSEVAGAGDTQYF	TGTGCCAGCAGTGAAGTAGCTGGCGCTGGGGATACGCAGTATTTT
-	TRBV6-5	-	TRBJ2-3	CASSLLASDTQYF	TGTGCCAGCAGCCTCCTCGCCTCGGATACGCAGTATTTT
-	TRBV5-8	TRBD2	TRBJ2-2	CASSLSLAGGSGELFF	TGTGCCAGCAGCTTGAGCCTAGCGGGGGGGTCCGGGGAGCTGTTTTTT
-	TRBV11-2	-	TRBJ2-7	CASLRDPLNYEQYF	TGTGCCAGCCTCCGGGACCCCCTCAACTACGAGCAGTACTTC
-	TRBV5-6	TRBD1	TRBJ2-3	CASRDRTSTDTQYF	TGTGCCAGCAGGGACAGGACTAGCACAGATACGCAGTATTTT
few	TRBV18	TRBD1	TRBJ2-4	CASSLQGTKNIQYF	TGTGCCAGCTCACTACAGGGGACCAAAAACATTCAGTACTTC
few	TRBV2	-	TRBJ1-4	CASKEIGEKLFF	TGTGCCAGCAAGGAAATCGGTGAAAAACTGTTTTTT
many	TRBV6-5	TRBD1	TRBJ2-2	CASFGQGETGELFF	TGTGCCAGCTTCGGACAGGGGGAGACCGGGGAGCTGTTTTTT
-	TRBV5-1	TRBD2	TRBJ2-2	CATGRGNTGELFF	TGCGCCACCGGGAGGGGGAACACCGGGGAGCTGTTTTTT
-	TRBV18	TRBD1	TRBJ2-4	CASSSDRKNIQYF	TGTGCCAGCTCATCGGACAGGAAAAACATTCAGTACTTC
-	TRBV15	-	TRBJ1-2	CATSRGQKPNYGYTF	TGTGCCACCAGCAGAGGGCAGAAACCTAACTATGGCTACACCTTC
-	TRBV5-4	-	TRBJ1-2	CASSLKGGISNYGYTF	TGTGCCAGCAGCTTGAAGGGCGGGATAAGTAACTATGGCTACACCTTC
-	TRBV4-1	-	TRBJ1-6	CASSQVAMPNSPLHF	TGCGCCAGCAGCCAAGTAGCAATGCCTAATTCACCCCTCCACTTT
-	TRBV7-9	TRBD1	TRBJ2-1	CASSPGGQGLGNEQFF	TGTGCCAGCAGCCCTGGGGGACAGGGGCTGGGGAATGAGCAGTTCTTC
-	TRBV6-6	TRBD1	TRBJ1-1	CASSYPRTGAQTEAFF	TGTGCCAGCAGTTACCCCAGGACAGGGGCCCAAACTGAAGCTTTCTTT
-	TRBV12-5	-	TRBJ2-1	CASGLGRGPDTRRDNEQFF	TGTGCTAGTGGTTTGGGCCGGGGACCGGACACCCGGAGGGACAATGAGCAGTTCTTC
few	TRBV10-3	TRBD1	TRBJ1-2	CAISRQGADYGYTF	TGTGCCATCAGCAGACAGGGAGCGGACTATGGCTACACCTTC
-	TRBV6-5	-	TRBJ2-3	CASSYYQGSTDTQYF	TGTGCCAGCAGTTATTACCAGGGTAGCACAGATACGCAGTATTTT
-	TRBV13	-	TRBJ1-2	CASSLGDREYGYTF	TGTGCCAGCAGCTTAGGAGACAGAGAATATGGCTACACCTTC
once	TRBV2	-	TRBJ1-5	CASTGNRGYSNQPQHF	TGTGCCAGCACGGGTAACAGAGGATATAGCAATCAGCCCCAGCATTTT
-	TRBV19	-	TRBJ1-1	CASSIRTVAEAFF	TGTGCCAGTAGTATTCGGACAGTCGCTGAAGCTTTCTTT
-	TRBV27	TRBD1	TRBJ2-2	CASRMTGGASGELFF	TGTGCCAGCAGGATGACAGGGGGCGCGTCCGGGGAGCTGTTTTTT
-	TRBV29-1	-	TRBJ2-3	CSAEALDRFTDTQYF	TGCAGCGCTGAGGCTCTGGACAGATTCACAGATACGCAGTATTTT
-	TRBV19	-	TRBJ1-1	CASSIDLEGTEAFF	TGTGCCAGTAGTATAGATCTCGAGGGGACCGAAGCTTTCTTT